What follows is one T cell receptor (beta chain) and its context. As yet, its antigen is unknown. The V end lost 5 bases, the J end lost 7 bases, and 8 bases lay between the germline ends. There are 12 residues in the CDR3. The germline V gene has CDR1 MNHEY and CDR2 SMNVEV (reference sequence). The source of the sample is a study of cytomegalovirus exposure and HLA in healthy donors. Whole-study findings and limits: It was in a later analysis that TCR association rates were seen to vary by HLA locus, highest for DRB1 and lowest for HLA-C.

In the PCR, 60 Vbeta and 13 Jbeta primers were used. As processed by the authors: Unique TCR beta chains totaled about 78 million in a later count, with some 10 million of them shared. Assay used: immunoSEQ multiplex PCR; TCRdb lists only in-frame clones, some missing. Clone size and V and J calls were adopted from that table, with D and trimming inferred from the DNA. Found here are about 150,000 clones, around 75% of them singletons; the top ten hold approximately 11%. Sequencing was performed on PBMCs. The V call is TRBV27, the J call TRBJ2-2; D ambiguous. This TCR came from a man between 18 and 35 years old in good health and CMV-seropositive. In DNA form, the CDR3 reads TGTGCCAGCAGTACATCTCGCGGGGAGCTGTTTTTT. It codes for CASSTSRGELFF.